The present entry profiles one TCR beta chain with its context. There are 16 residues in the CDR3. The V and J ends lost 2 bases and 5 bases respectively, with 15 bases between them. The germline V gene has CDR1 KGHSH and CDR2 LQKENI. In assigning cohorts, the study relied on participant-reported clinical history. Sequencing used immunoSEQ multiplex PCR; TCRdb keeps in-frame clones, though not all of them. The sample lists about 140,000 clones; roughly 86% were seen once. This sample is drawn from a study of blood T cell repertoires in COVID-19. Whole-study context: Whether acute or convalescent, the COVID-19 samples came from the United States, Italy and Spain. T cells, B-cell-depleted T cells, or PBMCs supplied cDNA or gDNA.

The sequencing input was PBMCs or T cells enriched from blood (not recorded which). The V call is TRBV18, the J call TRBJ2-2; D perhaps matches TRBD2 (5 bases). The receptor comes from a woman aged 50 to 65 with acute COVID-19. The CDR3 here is CASSPSSGGGTGELFF. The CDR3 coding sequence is TGTGCCAGCTCACCATCCAGCGGCGGCGGGACCGGGGAGCTGTTTTTT.